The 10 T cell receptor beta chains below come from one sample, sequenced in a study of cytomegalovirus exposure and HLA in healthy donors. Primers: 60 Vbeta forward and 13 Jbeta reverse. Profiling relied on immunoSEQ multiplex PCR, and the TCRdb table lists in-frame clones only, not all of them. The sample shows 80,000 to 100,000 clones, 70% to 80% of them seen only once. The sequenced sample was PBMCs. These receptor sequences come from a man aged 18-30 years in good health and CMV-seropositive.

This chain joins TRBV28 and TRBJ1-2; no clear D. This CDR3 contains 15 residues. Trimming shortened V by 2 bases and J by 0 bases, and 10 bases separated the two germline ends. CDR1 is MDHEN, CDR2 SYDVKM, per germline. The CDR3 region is CASSLEQIANYGYTF. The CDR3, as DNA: TGTGCCAGCAGTTTAGAACAGATAGCTAACTATGGCTACACCTTC.

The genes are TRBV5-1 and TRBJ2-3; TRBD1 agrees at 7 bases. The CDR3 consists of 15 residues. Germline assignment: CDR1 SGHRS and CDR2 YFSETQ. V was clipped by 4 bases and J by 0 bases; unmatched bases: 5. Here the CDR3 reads CASSPRTGSTDTQYF. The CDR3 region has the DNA TGCGCCAGCAGCCCGCGGACAGGTAGCACAGATACGCAGTATTTT.

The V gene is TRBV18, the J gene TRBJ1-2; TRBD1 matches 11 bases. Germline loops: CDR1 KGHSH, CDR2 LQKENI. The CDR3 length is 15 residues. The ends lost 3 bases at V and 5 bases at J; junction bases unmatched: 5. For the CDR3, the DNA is TGTGCCAGCTCACCCCCGGGACAGGGGGAGTATGGCTACACCTTC. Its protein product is CASSPPGQGEYGYTF.

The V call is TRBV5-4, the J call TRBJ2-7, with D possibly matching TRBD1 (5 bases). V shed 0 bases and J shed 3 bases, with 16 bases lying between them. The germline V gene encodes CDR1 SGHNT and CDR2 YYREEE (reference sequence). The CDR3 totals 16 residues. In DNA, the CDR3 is TGTGCCAGCAGCTTGGAGGCGGACAACTCTATCTACGAGCAGTACTTC. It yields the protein CASSLEADNSIYEQYF.

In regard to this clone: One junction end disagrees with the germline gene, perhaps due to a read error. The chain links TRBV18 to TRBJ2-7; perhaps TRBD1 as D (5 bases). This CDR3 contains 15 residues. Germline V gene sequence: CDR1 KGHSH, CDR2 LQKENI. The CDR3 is CASSPVNRKTYEKYF. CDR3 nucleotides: TGTGCCAGCTCACCAGTAAACAGGAAAACCTACGAGAAGTACTTC.

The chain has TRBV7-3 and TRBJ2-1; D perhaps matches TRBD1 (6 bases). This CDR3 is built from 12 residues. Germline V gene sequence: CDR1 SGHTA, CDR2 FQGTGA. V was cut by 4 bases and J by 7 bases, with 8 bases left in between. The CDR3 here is CASSSGQNEQFF. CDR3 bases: TGTGCCAGCAGCTCTGGACAGAATGAGCAGTTCTTC.

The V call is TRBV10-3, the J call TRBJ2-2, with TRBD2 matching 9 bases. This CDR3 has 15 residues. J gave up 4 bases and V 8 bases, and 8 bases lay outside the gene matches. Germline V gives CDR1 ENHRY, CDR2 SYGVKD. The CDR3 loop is CAIPRGGASTGELFF. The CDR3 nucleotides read TGTGCCATCCCCCGCGGGGGGGCGAGCACCGGGGAGCTGTTTTTT.

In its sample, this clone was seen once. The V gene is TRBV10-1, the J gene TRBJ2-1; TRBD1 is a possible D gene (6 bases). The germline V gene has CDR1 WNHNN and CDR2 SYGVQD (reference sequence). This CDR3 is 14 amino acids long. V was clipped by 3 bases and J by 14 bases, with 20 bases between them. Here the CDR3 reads CASSDPTQGPGEFF. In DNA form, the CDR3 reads TGCGCCAGCAGTGACCCGACCCAGGGGCCAGGGGAGTTCTTC.

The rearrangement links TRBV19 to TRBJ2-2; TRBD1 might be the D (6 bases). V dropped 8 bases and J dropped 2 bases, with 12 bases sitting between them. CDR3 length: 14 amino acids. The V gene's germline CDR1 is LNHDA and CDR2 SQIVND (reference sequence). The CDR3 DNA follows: TGTGCCAGTCTCGCCAGGGGAAACACCGGGGAGCTGTTTTTT. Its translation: CASLARGNTGELFF.

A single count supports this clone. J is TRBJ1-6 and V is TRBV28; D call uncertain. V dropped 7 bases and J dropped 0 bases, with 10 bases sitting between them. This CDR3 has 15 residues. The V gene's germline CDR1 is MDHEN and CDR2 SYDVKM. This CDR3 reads CASTDTSSYNSPLHF. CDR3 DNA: TGTGCCAGCACCGATACTAGCTCCTATAATTCACCCCTCCACTTT.